This TCR beta chain derives from a study of CD8+CD57+ T cells in acquired aplastic anemia. Findings of the study overall: Found in both controls and patients were approximately 31 CD8+ CDR3 sequences. Patient CD8+CD57+ cells had less diversity than total CD4+ and CD8+ pools.

This CDR3 region has 12 residues. V lost 1 base and J lost 2, with 3 bases in between. Germline loops: CDR1 SEHNR, CDR2 FQNEAQ (reference sequence). Patients selected for sequencing had displayed CD8+CD57+ cell expansion by flow cytometry. The authors sequenced CD8+CD57+ effector memory cells as well, from 2 of 12 patients. Bead enrichment of CD8+CD57+ cells gave a mean 1.6 ug DNA. The TCR beta profiling, which covered VDJ combination and CDR3 sequence, was carried out using genomic DNA as the template. TCRdb reprocessed the reads via MiXCR and lists one record per CDR3 protein. This table has around 15,000 distinct CDR3 sequences, 30% to 45% appearing once. This clonotype was observed at least ten times. What it binds is unknown.

The TCR was taken from a human donor with aplastic anemia. Sequencing was performed on CD8+CD57+ T cells sorted from PBMCs. Subset meaning: bead-enriched CD8+CD57+ effector memory T cells from SAA patients. The genes are TRBV7-9 and TRBJ2-7; D call uncertain. For the CDR3, the DNA is TGTGCCAGCAGCTTAGGGACCTACGAGCAGTACTTC. As protein: CASSLGTYEQYF.